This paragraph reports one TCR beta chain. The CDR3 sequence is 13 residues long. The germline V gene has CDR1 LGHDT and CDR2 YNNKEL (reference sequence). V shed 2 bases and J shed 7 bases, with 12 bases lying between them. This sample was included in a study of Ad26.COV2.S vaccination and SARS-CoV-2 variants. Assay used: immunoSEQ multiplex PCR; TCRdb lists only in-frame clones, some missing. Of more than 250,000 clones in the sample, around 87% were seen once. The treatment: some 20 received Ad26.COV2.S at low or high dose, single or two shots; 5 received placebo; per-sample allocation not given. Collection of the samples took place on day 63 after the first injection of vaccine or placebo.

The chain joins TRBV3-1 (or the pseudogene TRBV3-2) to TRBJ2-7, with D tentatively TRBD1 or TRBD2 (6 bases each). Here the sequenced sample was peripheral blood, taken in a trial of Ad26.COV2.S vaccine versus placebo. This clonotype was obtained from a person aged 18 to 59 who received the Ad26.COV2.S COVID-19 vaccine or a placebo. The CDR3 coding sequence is TGTGCCAGCAGCCAATCGGGGGCGCGTGAGCAGTACTTC. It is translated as CASSQSGAREQYF.